This passage covers 19 T cell receptor beta chains from one sample sequenced in a study of blood T cell repertoires in COVID-19 (dated by TCRdb to about 2020). To prepare the library, the immunoSEQ multiplex PCR assay was applied. What TCRdb holds here is the immuneACCESS table cut down to in-frame rearrangements. Part of the clones is not present; checked against another copy, under half of the missing clones reflect an unresolved V gene, and the others are unexplained. In all, the sample holds approximately 250,000 clones, and 75% to 90% of those were seen once. The ten largest clones capture about 12% of the sample. The specimen was peripheral blood. The receptors here all came from a woman aged 70-85 years with COVID-19, enrolled during active disease.

Worth noting for this clone: Other DNA sequences in this sample translate to the same CDR3. This sequence joins TRBV18 and TRBJ2-6; D unclear. Germline CDR1 KGHSH, CDR2 LQKENI. V dropped 6 bases and J dropped 1 base, with 4 bases sitting between them. This CDR3 has 13 residues. CDR3 nucleotide sequence: TGTGCCAGCTCCCCGTCTGGGGCCAACGTCCTGACTTTC. Its protein product is CASSPSGANVLTF.

The chain uses TRBV5-1 and TRBJ1-2; TRBD1 matches 7 bases. The V segment lost 0 bases and the J segment 4 bases; nucleotides outside the gene matches: 9. CDR1 is SGHRS and CDR2 is YFSETQ in the germline V gene. The CDR3 has 16 amino acids. CDR3 coding DNA: TGCGCCAGCAGCTTGGGGTCTTTGGGACAGTCCTATGGCTACACCTTC. Translating it yields CASSLGSLGQSYGYTF.

This rearrangement joins TRBV21-1 to TRBJ1-2. TRBV21-1 is classified as a pseudogene. This CDR3 is built from 15 residues. The CDR3 loop reads CASSKVTGRVYGYTF. The CDR3 nucleotides read TGTGCCAGCAGCAAAGTGACGGGGAGGGTCTATGGCTACACCTTC.

The chain has TRBV4-2 and TRBJ1-4; D is perhaps TRBD1 (5 bases). The germline CDR1 and CDR2 sequences are LGHNA and YNFKEQ. The CDR3 sequence is 16 residues long. Between the trimmed V and J ends, which lost 4 bases and 7 bases, there was a span of 19 bases. The CDR3 is CASSPEIGGTGEKLFF. The CDR3, as DNA: TGTGCCAGCAGCCCGGAGATCGGGGGAACTGGTGAAAAACTGTTTTTT.

The gene calls are TRBV19 and TRBJ2-3; no definite D call. From germline, CDR1 is LNHDA and CDR2 SQIVND (reference sequence). This CDR3 has 15 residues. The germline V and J ends were trimmed by 1 base and 8 bases, with 16 bases remaining between them. CDR3 bases: TGTGCCAGTAGTATAGGCGGCACGATTTCCCTTACGCAGTATTTT. Amino acid sequence: CASSIGGTISLTQYF. The whole variable domain, filled in from reference TRBV19 and TRBJ2-3, reads DGGITQSPKYLFRKEGQNVTLSCEQNLNHDAMYWYRQDPGQGLRLIYYSQIVNDFQKGDIAEGYSVSREKKESFPLTVTSAQKNPTAFYLCASSIGGTISLTQYFGPGTRLTVL.

This chain connects TRBV5-8 to TRBJ2-1; TRBD1 aligns across 7 bases. The CDR3 totals 16 residues. Germline CDR1 is SGHTS and CDR2 is YDEGEE. V shed 5 bases, J shed 2 bases, and the junction held 10 bases outside the gene matches. CDR3 nucleotide sequence: TGTGCCAGCAGACCTAATGACAGGGTCGCCTACAATGAGCAGTTCTTC. It codes for CASRPNDRVAYNEQFF.

The chain has TRBV4-3 and TRBJ1-2, with D possibly TRBD1 on 6 matching bases. The CDR3 spans 14 residues. Trimming took 4 bases from V and 2 from J, leaving 11 bases between them. From germline, CDR1 is LGHNA and CDR2 YSLEER. CDR3 DNA: TGCGCCAGCAGCCCATGGACAGCGAACTATGGCTACACCTTC. Protein product: CASSPWTANYGYTF.

V is TRBV18 and J is TRBJ2-1; TRBD2 aligns across 11 bases. The V gene's germline CDR1 is KGHSH and CDR2 LQKENI. The CDR3 has 14 amino acids. Trimming at V came to 1 base and at J to 9 bases, leaving 2 bases not matched to a gene. CDR3 loop: CASSPLAGGPEQFF. As DNA, the CDR3 is TGTGCCAGCTCACCACTAGCGGGGGGGCCTGAGCAGTTCTTC. The full variable domain, completed using reference TRBV18 and TRBJ2-1, is NAGVMQNPRHLVRRRGQEARLRCSPMKGHSHVYWYRQLPEEGLKFMVYLQKENIIDESGMPKERFSAEFPKEGPSILRIQQVVRGDSAAYFCASSPLAGGPEQFFGPGTRLTVL.

The CDR3 sequence is CATSDFGASGYYEQYF. The CDR3 DNA is TGTGCCACCAGTGATTTCGGCGCGTCAGGGTACTACGAGCAGTACTTC. This chain connects TRBV24-1 to TRBJ2-7, with D perhaps matching TRBD1 (5 bases). CDR1 is KGHDR, CDR2 SFDVKD, per germline. V lost 1 base, J lost 3 bases, and 15 bases lay in between. CDR3 length: 16 amino acids.

The chain carries TRBV10-3 and TRBJ1-2; D remains unclear. Trimming cost V 3 bases and J 6 bases, with 2 bases left between them. This CDR3 has 10 residues. Germline V CDR1 and CDR2: ENHRY, SYGVKD. The CDR3 coding sequence is TGTGCCATCAGTGATAATGGCTACACCTTC. It specifies CAISDNGYTF.

The chain uses TRBV7-8 and TRBJ2-2; 8 positions match TRBD2. The CDR3 totals 15 residues. Germline values: CDR1 SGHVS, CDR2 FQNEAQ. V lost 5 bases, J lost 4 bases, and 6 bases stayed unmatched. In DNA form, the CDR3 reads TGTGCCAGCAGCCTCCGGGGGGGCAGCACCGGGGAGCTGTTTTTT. Translated: CASSLRGGSTGELFF.

The genes are TRBV19 and TRBJ1-5, with a tentative D call TRBD1 (5 bases). The length of the CDR3 is 13 residues. Trimming removed 5 bases at V and 5 bases at J, with 10 bases between. Germline V CDR1 and CDR2: LNHDA, SQIVND (reference sequence). The CDR3 nucleotides read TGTGCCAGTAGTGACCAGGGTTATCAGCCCCAGCATTTT. This codes for CASSDQGYQPQHF.

This chain uses TRBV11-2 with TRBJ1-3; a weak D match, TRBD1 (6 bases). The germline CDR1 and CDR2 sequences are SGHAT and FQNNGV. The CDR3 is 14 residues long. Deletions cut 10 bases from V and 0 bases from J, with 13 bases between. The CDR3 here is CATRGQLSGNTIYF. For the CDR3, the DNA is TGTGCCACCCGTGGACAGCTCTCTGGAAACACCATATATTTT.

The rearrangement joins TRBV9 to TRBJ1-1; TRBD1 is a possible D gene (5 bases). The germline gives CDR1 SGDLS, CDR2 YYNGEE. The CDR3 extends over 14 amino acids. Trimming cost V 0 bases and J 3 bases, with 9 bases left between them. The CDR3 coding sequence is TGTGCCAGCAGCGTAGCTGGGGGGGACACTGAAGCTTTCTTT. It is translated as CASSVAGGDTEAFF.

V gene TRBV6-1 combines with J gene TRBJ1-2, with D possibly being TRBD1 (6 bases). CDR1 and CDR2 (germline): MNHNS, SASEGT. This CDR3 contains 18 residues. V was trimmed by 3 bases and J by 4 bases, leaving 24 bases between them. The chain's CDR3 is CASSDLQGTHLLSYGYTF. The CDR3 nucleotides read TGTGCCAGCAGTGACTTACAGGGCACACACCTTCTTAGCTATGGCTACACCTTC.

The chain joins TRBV6-5 to TRBJ1-4; D is perhaps TRBD1 (6 bases). The V gene lost 7 bases and the J gene lost 0 bases, with 12 bases spanning the gap. Germline lookup yields CDR1 MNHEY and CDR2 SVGAGI. The CDR3 has 15 amino acids. Here the CDR3 DNA reads TGTGCCAGCAACATACAGGGACCAACTAATGAAAAACTGTTTTTT. It specifies CASNIQGPTNEKLFF.

In its sample, this clone was seen many times. The chain employs TRBV5-1 and TRBJ1-2; D is undetermined. The germline gives CDR1 SGHRS, CDR2 YFSETQ. Trimming removed 4 bases at V and 6 bases at J, with 13 bases between. CDR3 length: 13 amino acids. CDR3 sequence: CASSPRGTNGYTF. The CDR3 DNA sequence: TGCGCCAGCAGCCCCCGCGGAACTAATGGCTACACCTTC.

The V call is TRBV12-3 or TRBV12-4, the J call TRBJ2-5; 9 bases line up with TRBD2. Trimming at V came to 7 bases and at J to 7 bases, leaving 7 bases not matched to a gene. There are 13 residues in the CDR3. CDR3 amino acids: CASTFSGGLTQYF. The CDR3 nucleotides read TGTGCCAGCACTTTTAGCGGGGGCTTGACCCAGTACTTC.

This chain connects TRBV5-4 to TRBJ2-3; a weak D match, TRBD2 (5 bases). The CDR3 has 14 amino acids. Trimming left V 4 bases short and J 0 bases short, with 9 bases between. Looked up from germline, CDR1 is SGHNT and CDR2 is YYREEE (reference sequence). The CDR3 DNA reads TGTGCCAGCAGCCGGGATCTTAGCACAGATACGCAGTATTTT. This gives the protein CASSRDLSTDTQYF.